This T cell receptor beta chain was obtained from a study of cytotoxic CD8 clonotypes in ibrutinib-treated CLL. For the study at large: The patients, about a dozen relapsed/refractory and fewer than 16 treatment-naive, included around 18 who were IGHV unmutated.

The study's findings and limits: Higher circulating CD8+ T-cell counts strongly accompanied higher baseline clonality, above age-matched healthy donors. Private clonotypes, not public ones, expanded at ibrutinib response. Whereas clonality rose at ibrutinib response, it declined toward baseline at progression.

The germline V gene encodes CDR1 MNHNY and CDR2 SVGAGI (reference sequence). This CDR3 contains 14 residues. V was trimmed by 5 bases and J by 4 bases, leaving 12 bases between them. Sequencing used immunoSEQ multiplex PCR; TCRdb keeps in-frame clones, though not all of them. This table has about 160,000 clones, approximately 80% appearing once. On this clone itself: Its specificity is not known.

This receptor was obtained from a human donor with chronic lymphocytic leukemia. The sample here was PBMCs, taken after 24 months of ibrutinib treatment. The J gene is TRBJ1-5, the V gene TRBV6-6; perhaps TRBD1 as D (6 bases). The CDR3: CASSKQGWNQPQHF. In DNA, the CDR3 is TGTGCCAGCAGTAAACAGGGATGGAATCAGCCCCAGCATTTT.